This TCR beta chain was observed in a study of cytomegalovirus exposure and HLA in healthy donors. General observations from the study: Among donors in an Asian-associated ancestry cluster, a later analysis reportedly found fewer N-insertions than the approximately 700-donor mean. Owing to their indistinguishability, certain V segments, notably TRBV6-2 and TRBV6-3, were excluded. Apparent HLA restriction characterized most CMV-associated TCR beta chains in a later analysis.

This clone was found once. No antigen is known for it. Primers: 60 Vbeta forward and 13 Jbeta reverse. Methods used by the authors: An analysis that came later counted 80 million or so unique TCR beta chains, roughly 11 million shared. Produced via immunoSEQ multiplex PCR; TCRdb's table is partial and in-frame only. V and J calls and clone size come straight from that table; D and trimming were deduced from the DNA. The sample carries hundreds of thousands of clones, around 90% recorded once. V shed 7 bases and J shed 4 bases, with 11 bases lying between them. Per germline, CDR1 SNHLY and CDR2 FYNNEI. The CDR3 extends over 13 amino acids.

Material: PBMCs. The clonotype was recovered from a woman aged 18 to 35 in good health and CMV-seronegative. The chain joins TRBV2 to TRBJ2-1; no firm D call. CDR3 sequence: CASNLGPYNEQFF. The CDR3 DNA sequence: TGTGCCAGCAACTTGGGCCCGTACAATGAGCAGTTCTTC.